This T cell receptor (beta chain) was sequenced for a study of T cells in Graves' hyperthyroidism and ophthalmopathy (dated by TCRdb to about 2019). Broadly, across the study: TCR V-J signatures able to tell the groups apart were searched for in a discovery cohort of 90 to 100 patients, of whom under 45 had Graves' ophthalmopathy and some 60 had stable Graves' hyperthyroidism. An independent validation cohort of fewer than 20 hyperthyroidism patients and over 15 patients who later progressed to ophthalmopathy tested prospective prediction of ophthalmopathy. The 100 discovery patients were divided at random into training and test sets in a 7:3 ratio. In about 6 Graves' hyperthyroidism patients, the study also compared T-cell repertoires from thyroid tissue with T-cell repertoires from blood. Following sampling, methimazole starting at 30 mg daily was given to hyperthyroidism patients, and high-dose intravenous methylprednisolone was given to ophthalmopathy patients. TCR Vbeta CDR3 sequencing of 130 to 150 peripheral blood samples (approximately 44 ophthalmopathy, some 75 hyperthyroidism and approximately 17 progressor patients) is reported in the paper.

The study at large found these results: Ophthalmopathy was separated from stable hyperthyroidism by a 13 V-J signature model, with about 86% sensitivity and approximately 84% specificity obtained in cross-validation and 80%/75% obtained in testing. Blood samples also contained most of the expanded thyroid clonotypes (frequency above 0.001), which suggests that blood repertoires may reflect thyroid immune responses. Sample size was not statistically predetermined, and investigators were not blinded to group allocation. In validation, progression to ophthalmopathy was predicted by the model with around 71% sensitivity and around 76% specificity, a median of approximately 6.5 months before onset.

Exclusion was applied to patients with uncontrolled infections, other autoimmune diseases, pregnancy or lactation. Diagnoses relied on clinical symptoms, serum thyroxine and TRAb, thyroid ultrasound and orbital computed tomography. Total RNA was extracted with Trizol reagent, and quality was checked on an Agilent 2100 Bioanalyzer. The TCR beta CDR3 regions were amplified from RNA transcripts. The first round of RT-PCR for the TCR CDR3 was performed with the HTBI primer set and the Qiagen OneStep RT-PCR kit. A second multiplex PCR round built the libraries, followed by size selection and purification. The libraries were sequenced on an Illumina HiSeq2000 using paired-end 100 bp reads. The authors' analysis ran thus. Raw data were processed with SOAPnuke, discarding reads with adapters, uncalled bases, mean Phred below 15, or no exact constant-primer or identifier match. High-quality paired reads were merged with COPE v1.2.5, and unique nucleotide sequences were defined as clonotypes. MiTCR v1.1 was used to align clonotypes to the IMGT TRBV, TRBD and TRBJ reference segments. The analysis included only V-J combinations with a frequency above 0.0001, which together covered around 99% of the repertoires. A TCS score was defined as the ratio of F50 (clonal expansion) to E x V (chaos), with BLOSUM62-based TCRdist applied between CDR3 peptides within each V-J. Welch's t-statistics and random forest reduced 514 V-J features to some 14, which were used in a naive Bayes classifier (R e1071). The Morisita-Horn index was used to measure how similar the thyroid and blood repertoires were. TCRdb reprocessed the public reads (quality trimming at Q25 with fastp, clone calling with MiXCR) and kept in-frame beta chains. Rows matching on CDR3 protein sequence are summarized as one entry with the most common DNA and genes. V and J calls and clone size were set by TCRdb, not the authors. This sample holds around 620,000 distinct CDR3 sequences; about half were observed only once. Together, the top ten hold roughly 19% of the sample.

According to the germline V gene, CDR1 reads SGHAT and CDR2 reads FQNNGV. Spanning cysteine to phenylalanine, the CDR3 consists of 13 amino acids. Just CDR3 DNA is preserved here, 39 bases in frame from base 1. The junction shows trimming of 6 bases on V and 7 bases on J, and the gene matches do not reach 6 bases of it. This clonotype was detected ten times or more. What antigen it recognizes has not been identified. No much larger clone is present one base from it, and per-base qualities are unavailable. The clonotype comes from an adult woman with Graves' disease, either hyperthyroidism or ophthalmopathy (not recorded which). The chain is assembled from TRBV11-2 and TRBJ2-5, with 9 central nucleotides matching TRBD1. Sequencing input: peripheral blood or thyroid tissue (not recorded which). CDR3 protein: CASRGTGKGTQYF. DNA sequence: TGTGCCAGCAGGGGGACAGGGAAGGGGACCCAGTACTTC.